These 14 T cell receptor beta chains were all obtained from the same sample, sequenced in a study of blood T cells in healthy people across ages. It was with a sample-barcoded 5' primer and a J-beta primer mix that a second PCR of roughly 7 to 12 cycles was run. TCRdb passed the 5' RACE reads through MiXCR, listing each CDR3 protein once. The sample has almost 550,000 distinct CDR3 sequences; 24% are singletons. These same data were also listed under a study on T cells of mothers and their children.

The sequenced sample was blood. The source is a boy between 5 and 17 years old in good health.

This clonotype was picked up a small number of times. The rearrangement joins TRBV7-2 to TRBJ1-6; D perhaps matches TRBD1 (5 bases). Trimming shortened V by 4 bases and J by 7 bases, and 14 bases separated the two germline ends. This CDR3 region has 15 residues. The germline gives CDR1 SGHTA, CDR2 FQGNSA. DNA for the CDR3: TGTGCCAGCAGCTCCCTTCCGGAGGGGAATTCACCCCTCCACTTT. Protein: CASSSLPEGNSPLHF.

The chain is built from TRBV6-1 and TRBJ2-2; D unclear. Per the germline V gene, CDR1 is MNHNS and CDR2 is SASEGT. V was pared by 6 bases and J by 1 base, with 6 bases between. CDR3 length: 13 residues. CDR3 sequence: CASRVWNTGELFF. As DNA, the CDR3 is TGTGCCAGCAGGGTCTGGAACACCGGGGAGCTGTTTTTT.

This sequence joins TRBV3-1 and TRBJ2-5; tentative D call: TRBD2 (5 bases). Trimming cost V 8 bases and J 9 bases, with 19 bases left between them. CDR3 length equals 13 residues. Per germline, CDR1 LGHDT and CDR2 YNNKEL (reference sequence). The CDR3 sequence is CASYDVGEEAQYF. The CDR3 DNA reads as TGTGCCAGCTATGATGTAGGAGAGGAGGCCCAGTACTTC.

This clonotype has only a few counts. This chain links TRBV19 with TRBJ1-2; 8 bases match TRBD1. J was trimmed by 6 bases and V by 10 bases; bases with no gene match: 7. The CDR3 has 12 residues. Germline loops: CDR1 LNHDA, CDR2 SQIVND (reference sequence). The CDR3 coding sequence is TGTGCCACTGAGACAGGGGAGAATGGCTACACCTTC. As protein: CATETGENGYTF.

The J gene is TRBJ2-2, the V gene TRBV11-2; D possibly corresponds to TRBD2 (6 bases). Deletions cut 2 bases from V and 1 base from J, with 11 bases between. Germline CDR1 and CDR2: SGHAT and FQNNGV. This CDR3 region has 16 residues. For the CDR3, the DNA is TGTGCCAGCAGCTTATTCGCGCGGGAGAACACCGGGGAGCTGTTTTTT. Its protein product is CASSLFARENTGELFF.

This chain uses TRBV27 with TRBJ2-7; 12 bases fit TRBD2. The V gene end was trimmed by 5 bases and the J gene end by 2 bases; junction bases not matched to a gene: 13. From germline, CDR1 is MNHEY and CDR2 SMNVEV (reference sequence). The CDR3 runs to 18 residues. The CDR3 reads CASSEQRTLAGGPYEQYF. The CDR3 bases are TGTGCCAGCAGTGAACAACGGACACTAGCGGGAGGTCCCTACGAGCAGTACTTC.

This chain uses TRBV5-6 with TRBJ2-5; TRBD2 agrees at 9 bases. J lost 6 bases, V lost 0 bases, and 12 bases had no gene match. The germline V gene has CDR1 SGHDT and CDR2 YYEEEE. CDR3 length equals 17 residues. In nucleotides, the CDR3 is TGTGCCAGCAGCTTGGGGGCCGCGGTAGCGGGAGTGAAGACCCAGTACTTC. Amino acid sequence: CASSLGAAVAGVKTQYF.

This clonotype was detected many times. V usage is TRBV12-3 or TRBV12-4 and J usage is TRBJ2-7, with D unresolved. Deletions cut 6 bases from V and 0 bases from J, with 12 bases between. The CDR3 sequence is 14 residues long. This CDR3 is CASRLGRLSYEQYF. DNA for the CDR3: TGTGCCAGCAGACTCGGGCGGCTCTCCTACGAGCAGTACTTC.

The chain joins TRBV10-2 to TRBJ2-5, with 13 positions matching TRBD2. The J call could be wrong; TRBJ2-1 is a better fit for the DNA end. Per the germline V gene, CDR1 is WSHSY and CDR2 is SAAADI. This CDR3 contains 18 residues. The DNA for the CDR3 is TGCGCCAGCACCCTGCTTGGGACTAGCGGGAATCGCCCCAATGAGCAGTTCTTC. Protein: CASTLLGTSGNRPNEQFF.

This clonotype came up once. The chain couples TRBV9 to TRBJ1-4; tentatively, D is TRBD1 (6 bases). CDR3 length: 14 residues. Germline values: CDR1 SGDLS, CDR2 YYNGEE. With 0 bases removed from V and 6 bases from J, the gap between germline ends came to 9 bases. CDR3 protein: CASSVEGGYEKLFF. In DNA, the CDR3 is TGTGCCAGCAGCGTAGAAGGGGGGTATGAAAAACTGTTTTTT.

The rearrangement links TRBV7-2 to TRBJ1-2; D gene ambiguous. There are 15 residues in the CDR3. Germline V gene sequence: CDR1 SGHTA, CDR2 FQGNSA. V was cut by 1 base and J by 0 bases, with 9 bases left in between. The CDR3 protein is CASSLGVTTNYGYTF. The CDR3 nucleotides are TGTGCCAGCAGCTTAGGCGTGACCACTAACTATGGCTACACCTTC.

This clonotype was seen a handful of times. The chain is built from TRBV4-3 and TRBJ1-5, with D possibly being TRBD1 (6 bases). In germline, CDR1 is LGHNA, CDR2 YSLEER. The CDR3 contains 15 residues. Deletions cut 2 bases from V and 5 bases from J, with 13 bases between. This CDR3 is CASSQRGGSDQPQHF. DNA of the CDR3: TGCGCCAGCAGCCAAAGAGGGGGGTCGGATCAGCCCCAGCATTTT.

This clonotype has only a few counts. V is TRBV4-3 and J is TRBJ2-3; D ambiguous. Germline lookup yields CDR1 LGHNA and CDR2 YSLEER. The CDR3 runs to 13 residues. V lost 1 base and J 0 bases, leaving 2 bases between the germline ends. The CDR3 DNA follows: TGCGCCAGCAGCCAAGCTAGCACAGATACGCAGTATTTT. Translating it yields CASSQASTDTQYF.

This clonotype occurred a few times. The chain carries TRBV28 and TRBJ2-5, with 9 positions matching TRBD1. CDR1 and CDR2 (germline): MDHEN, SYDVKM. There are 16 residues in the CDR3. Trimming cost V 5 bases and J 5 bases; bases outside gene matches: 12. This CDR3 is CASSNRGLAPQETQYF. The CDR3 DNA reads TGTGCCAGCAGTAACAGGGGGCTCGCACCCCAGGAGACCCAGTACTTC.